The present TCR beta chain was sequenced within a study of T-cell memory formation after mild COVID-19. In germline, CDR1 is MDHEN, CDR2 SYDVKM. This CDR3 spans 17 amino acids. Trimming cost V 4 bases and J 5 bases, with 22 bases left between them. MiXCR was run by TCRdb on the 5' RACE reads, yielding one entry per CDR3 protein. The table includes 200,000 or so distinct CDR3 sequences, 16% detected once. This clonotype was observed a few times. Its antigen is not identified. Study-wide results and caveats: A balance of CD4 and CD8 characterized clones contracting day 15 to 85, whereas later expanders leaned CD4+.

The sequencing input was PBMCs or a T cell subset sorted from them (not recorded which). This clonotype originated in an adult woman who had mild COVID-19 (a few samples of this study predate the infection). Cell type and time point are not known. The rearrangement uses TRBV28 and TRBJ2-3; D gene uncertain. In nucleotides, the CDR3 is TGTGCCAGCAGTTCCTTCCTGACGGCACCGTTCGAAGATACGCAGTATTTT. This gives the protein CASSSFLTAPFEDTQYF.